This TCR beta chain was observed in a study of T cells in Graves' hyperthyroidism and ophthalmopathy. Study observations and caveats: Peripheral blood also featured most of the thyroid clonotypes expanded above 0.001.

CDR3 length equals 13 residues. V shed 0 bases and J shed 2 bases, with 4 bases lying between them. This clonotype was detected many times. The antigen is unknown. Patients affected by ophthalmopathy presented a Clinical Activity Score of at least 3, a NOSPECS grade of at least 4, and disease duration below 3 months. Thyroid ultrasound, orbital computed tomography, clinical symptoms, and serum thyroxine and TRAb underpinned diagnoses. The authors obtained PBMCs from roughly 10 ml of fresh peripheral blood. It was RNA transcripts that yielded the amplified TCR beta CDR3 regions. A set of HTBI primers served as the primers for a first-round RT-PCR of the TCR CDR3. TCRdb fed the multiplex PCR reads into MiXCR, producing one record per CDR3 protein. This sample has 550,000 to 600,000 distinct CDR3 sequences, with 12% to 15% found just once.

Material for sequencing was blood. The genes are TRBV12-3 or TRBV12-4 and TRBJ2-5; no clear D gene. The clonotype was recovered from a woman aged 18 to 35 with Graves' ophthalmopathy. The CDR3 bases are TGTGCCAGCAGTTTAGCGGTACAAGAGACCCAGTACTTC. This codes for CASSLAVQETQYF.